Listed below are T cell receptor beta chains from one sample, sequenced in a study of T-cell memory formation after mild COVID-19. TCRdb recomputed calls from the 5' RACE reads with MiXCR, one row per CDR3 protein. The sample contains around 250,000 distinct CDR3 sequences, approximately 16% of which appear only once. Sample: PBMCs or a T cell subset sorted from them (not recorded which). The receptors originated from a man aged 18 to 30 who had mild COVID-19 (a few samples of this study predate the infection). Cell type and time point are not known. Both conserved end residues are trimmed from each CDR3.

j_call: TRBJ2-5; v_call: TRBV9; cdr3_aa: ASSSRRTSGPQWETQY
j_call: TRBJ1-5; v_call: TRBV5-5; cdr3_aa: ASSSGPLQGRQPQH
j_call: TRBJ1-1; v_call: TRBV6-5; cdr3_aa: ASSPQTGHTEAF
j_call: TRBJ2-3; v_call: TRBV11-2; cdr3_aa: ASSLVGGARTDTQY
j_call: TRBJ2-3; v_call: TRBV5-5; cdr3_aa: ASSTGDSTDTQY
j_call: TRBJ2-7; v_call: TRBV27; cdr3_aa: ASRNGIYEQY
j_call: TRBJ2-5; v_call: TRBV18; cdr3_aa: ASSPMASSETQY
j_call: TRBJ2-5; v_call: TRBV20-1; cdr3_aa: SARDLEGVETQY
j_call: TRBJ1-2; v_call: TRBV10-2; cdr3_aa: ASSERGIGGYT
j_call: TRBJ2-3; v_call: TRBV3-1; cdr3_aa: ASSQVGGDTQY
j_call: TRBJ2-1; v_call: TRBV29-1; cdr3_aa: SVDRGPNEQF
j_call: TRBJ2-4; v_call: TRBV19; cdr3_aa: ASSIMRSEIQY
j_call: TRBJ1-3; v_call: TRBV4-1; cdr3_aa: ASSQDPGGVRTIY
j_call: TRBJ1-5; v_call: TRBV5-1; cdr3_aa: ASSPGTSDQPQH
j_call: TRBJ2-3; v_call: TRBV12-3/TRBV12-4; cdr3_aa: ASSLPTLLVTDTQY
j_call: TRBJ2-6; v_call: TRBV12-3/TRBV12-4; cdr3_aa: ASSPEGGGSGANVLT